Listed below are T cell receptor beta chains from one sample, sequenced in a study of T-cell reconstitution after alpha-beta-depleted transplantation in children. TCRdb itself ran the PCR reads through MiXCR, one entry per CDR3 protein. The sample shows 250,000 to 400,000 distinct CDR3 sequences, approximately 20% of them seen only once. This specimen was PBMCs, mostly from graft donor cells, taken 180 days after TCRalphabeta/CD19-depleted stem cell transplant. Receptors were obtained from a male patient younger than 18 who had a stem cell transplant for acute lymphoblastic leukemia, so the T cells may come from the graft donor. CDR3s include the opening cysteine and the closing phenylalanine or tryptophan. A D gene is named only where the DNA matches it firmly. Clone size, where shown, is once, few, many, or a class for clones that have expanded.

d_call	v_call	j_call	clone_size	cdr3_aa	cdr3_nt
TRBD2	TRBV4-2	TRBJ2-4	few	CASSQEAGGWTKNIQYF	TGTGCCAGCAGCCAAGAGGCGGGAGGGTGGACCAAAAACATTCAGTACTTC
TRBD1	TRBV7-8	TRBJ1-4	.	CASSLYDRGDGKLFF	TGTGCCAGCAGCTTATATGACAGGGGGGATGGAAAACTGTTTTTT
.	TRBV3-1	TRBJ1-1	.	CASSGGPGRVLQMNTEAFF	TGTGCCAGCAGTGGGGGACCAGGGCGAGTACTCCAAATGAACACTGAAGCTTTCTTT
.	TRBV2	TRBJ2-7	few	CASRSRGRYYEQYF	TGTGCCAGCAGGTCCCGGGGGCGGTACTACGAGCAGTACTTC
TRBD2	TRBV27	TRBJ2-7	.	CASSWLAGYEQYF	TGTGCCAGCAGTTGGCTAGCGGGCTACGAGCAGTACTTC
.	TRBV4-1	TRBJ2-1	.	CASGVGSFPNEQFF	TGCGCCAGCGGAGTCGGGAGTTTCCCCAATGAGCAGTTCTTC
.	TRBV24-1	TRBJ2-2	few	CATSGLRGYFTGELFF	TGTGCCACCAGTGGCCTCAGAGGCTACTTCACCGGGGAGCTGTTTTTT
.	TRBV18	TRBJ2-7	.	CASSPYRVHEQYF	TGTGCCAGCTCACCATACCGGGTCCACGAGCAGTACTTC
.	TRBV5-1	TRBJ1-6	few	CASTDFYNSPLHF	TGCGCCAGCACCGACTTCTATAATTCACCCCTCCACTTT
.	TRBV7-9	TRBJ2-2	.	CASSWTARFTGELFF	TGTGCCAGTTCTTGGACAGCCCGATTCACCGGGGAGCTGTTTTTT
TRBD1	TRBV12-3/TRBV12-4	TRBJ2-7	.	CASSFEGARNEQYF	TGTGCCAGCAGTTTTGAGGGGGCGCGGAACGAGCAGTACTTC
.	TRBV5-1	TRBJ2-1	many	CASSLVPGSYNEQFF	TGCGCCAGCAGCTTGGTTCCGGGGTCCTACAATGAGCAGTTCTTC
.	TRBV5-5	TRBJ1-2	.	CASTWRLYGYTF	TGTGCCAGCACATGGCGCCTCTATGGCTACACCTTC
.	TRBV15	TRBJ1-6	few	CATISGSSYNSPLHF	TGTGCCACCATCTCGGGTAGCTCCTATAATTCACCCCTCCACTTT
TRBD2	TRBV25-1	TRBJ2-6	few	CASQAGTGANVLTF	TGTGCCAGCCAAGCGGGAACTGGGGCCAACGTCCTGACTTTC
.	TRBV12-3/TRBV12-4	TRBJ1-5	.	CASSLLRNAGMGQPQHF	TGTGCCAGCAGTTTACTGAGGAATGCAGGGATGGGACAGCCCCAGCATTTT
TRBD1	TRBV7-6	TRBJ2-7	many	CASSFSGTGGPEQYF	TGTGCCAGCAGCTTCTCCGGGACAGGGGGTCCCGAGCAGTACTTC
.	TRBV27	TRBJ1-2	few	CASSLKQGYYGYTF	TGTGCCAGCAGTTTGAAACAGGGCTACTATGGCTACACCTTC
TRBD1	TRBV18	TRBJ2-7	few	CASSLRDSTYEQYF	TGTGCCAGCTCACTCCGGGACAGCACTTACGAGCAGTACTTC
TRBD1	TRBV7-2	TRBJ2-1	.	CASSRRTGNNEQFF	TGTGCCAGCAGCCGCAGGACAGGGAACAATGAGCAGTTCTTC
.	TRBV4-1	TRBJ1-2	few	CASSHRDSRSHYGYTF	TGCGCCAGCAGCCATCGGGACTCCCGGAGCCACTATGGCTACACCTTC
.	TRBV12-3/TRBV12-4	TRBJ1-2	.	CASSSALSPHYGYTF	TGTGCCAGCAGTTCGGCCCTCTCGCCCCACTATGGCTACACCTTC
.	TRBV11-2	TRBJ1-2	few	CASSLDQNSYGYTF	TGTGCCAGCAGCTTAGACCAGAATTCCTATGGCTACACCTTC
.	TRBV7-9	TRBJ2-7	many	CASSLTTGYEQYF	TGTGCCAGCAGCCTTACGACAGGTTACGAGCAGTACTTC
.	TRBV20-1	TRBJ1-3	.	CSAYLRTRELPSGGNTIYF	TGCAGTGCTTACCTGCGGACACGGGAGCTTCCCTCGGGAGGAAACACCATATATTTT
.	TRBV12-3/TRBV12-4	TRBJ1-1	few	CASRELGRVTEAFF	TGTGCCAGCAGGGAACTGGGGCGGGTGACTGAAGCTTTCTTT
TRBD1	TRBV18	TRBJ2-7	few	CASSPRQGVYEQYF	TGTGCCAGCTCACCTCGACAGGGCGTCTACGAGCAGTACTTC
.	TRBV5-5	TRBJ1-2	few	CASSLGGSTTYGYTF	TGTGCCAGCAGCTTGGGGGGCAGTACAACCTATGGCTACACCTTC
.	TRBV7-3	TRBJ2-3	.	CASSNEGVWDTQYF	TGTGCCAGCAGTAATGAAGGGGTTTGGGATACGCAGTATTTT
.	TRBV20-1	TRBJ2-6	.	CSAIRVGRSGANVLTF	TGCAGTGCTATTCGCGTGGGACGCTCTGGGGCCAACGTCCTGACTTTC
TRBD2	TRBV2	TRBJ2-5	.	CASSGARLAGQETQYF	TGTGCCAGCAGTGGGGCTCGACTAGCGGGGCAAGAGACCCAGTACTTC
.	TRBV12-3/TRBV12-4	TRBJ2-7	.	CASSLSSLISSYEQYF	TGTGCCAGCAGTTTATCTAGCCTAATAAGCTCCTACGAGCAGTACTTC
.	TRBV20-1	TRBJ1-5	.	CSARVGRDQPQHF	TGCAGTGCTAGAGTAGGCAGAGACCAGCCCCAGCATTTT
TRBD2	TRBV10-3	TRBJ2-1	.	CAITALAGDNEQFF	TGTGCCATCACCGCACTAGCGGGGGACAATGAGCAGTTCTTC
.	TRBV3-1	TRBJ2-1	.	CASSHPGQTYEQFF	TGTGCCAGCAGCCACCCCGGACAGACTTATGAGCAGTTCTTC
.	TRBV5-1	TRBJ2-5	few	CASSRPGYQETQYF	TGCGCCAGCAGCCGGCCGGGGTACCAAGAGACCCAGTACTTC
.	TRBV7-2	TRBJ2-1	.	CASIMTRNYNEQFF	TGTGCCAGCATCATGACGAGAAACTACAATGAGCAGTTCTTC
TRBD2	TRBV18	TRBJ2-1	.	CASSPRGRLSEQFF	TGTGCCAGCTCACCACGCGGGAGGCTCTCCGAGCAGTTCTTC
TRBD2	TRBV10-3	TRBJ2-1	.	CAISERSSGGDEQFF	TGTGCCATCAGTGAGAGGTCTAGCGGAGGGGATGAGCAGTTCTTC
TRBD1	TRBV7-3	TRBJ2-7	.	CASSLRDRRYEQYF	TGTGCCAGCAGCTTAAGGGACAGGCGTTACGAGCAGTACTTC
TRBD1	TRBV12-3/TRBV12-4	TRBJ1-4	many	CATLGQVAEKLFF	TGTGCCACCCTGGGACAGGTTGCTGAAAAACTGTTTTTT
.	TRBV12-3/TRBV12-4	TRBJ2-5	.	CASSWVDGIRGSQETQYF	TGTGCCAGCAGTTGGGTCGATGGGATCAGGGGTTCGCAAGAGACCCAGTACTTC
TRBD1	TRBV3-1	TRBJ1-2	.	CASSQETGFGYTF	TGTGCCAGCAGCCAAGAGACAGGGTTTGGCTACACCTTC
.	TRBV12-3/TRBV12-4	TRBJ1-5	once	CASSPRGTGNQPQHF	TGTGCCAGCAGTCCCAGGGGAACGGGCAATCAGCCCCAGCATTTT
TRBD2	TRBV28	TRBJ2-1	few	CASSFVEGLAGGSNEQFF	TGTGCCAGCAGTTTCGTAGAGGGACTAGCGGGAGGCTCCAATGAGCAGTTCTTC